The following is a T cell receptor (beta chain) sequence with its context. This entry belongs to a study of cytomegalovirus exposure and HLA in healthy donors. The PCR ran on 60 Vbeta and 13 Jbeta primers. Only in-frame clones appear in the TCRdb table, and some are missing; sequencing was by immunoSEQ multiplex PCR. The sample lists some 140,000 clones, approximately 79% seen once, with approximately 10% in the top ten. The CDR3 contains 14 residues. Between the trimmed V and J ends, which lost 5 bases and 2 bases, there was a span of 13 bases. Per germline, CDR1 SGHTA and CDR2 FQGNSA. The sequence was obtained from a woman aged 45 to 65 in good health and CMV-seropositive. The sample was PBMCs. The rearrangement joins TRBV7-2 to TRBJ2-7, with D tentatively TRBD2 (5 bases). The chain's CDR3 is CASSPTSGPYEQYF. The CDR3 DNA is TGTGCCAGCAGCCCTACAAGCGGCCCCTACGAGCAGTACTTC.